This T cell receptor (beta chain) appears in the sequencing data of a study of CD8 T cells in acute hepatitis C reinfection (dated by TCRdb to the early 2020s). Regarding the study in general: The TCRbeta repertoire of CD8+ T cells specific for the HCV NS3-1073 epitope was profiled during acute infection and after viral clearance. Paired acute and follow-up samples were contributed by four spontaneous resolvers. The 8 spontaneous resolvers who had cleared HCV provided follow-up samples, which were collected no sooner than 347 days after estimated infection.

Summary of the overall study and its limitations: High diversity was observed in NS3-1073 specific repertoires, and no significant differences in diversity were found between acute resolver, follow-up resolver and acute chronic samples. Follow-up repertoires were not available for chronically infected subjects, because NS3-1073 specific cells were too rare to be sorted. CDR3 sequences shared with other epitopes were rarely observed, and exact matching may have been limited by differing sequencing approaches. All groups showed preferential use of the TRBV04 and TRBV06 gene families, a pattern that overrepresentation in the naive pool did not explain. Fewer than 15 public clonotypes were found regardless of outcome; one public clonotype used V04-02/J02-02. Only the TCRbeta chain was sequenced in bulk, so alphabeta pairing of public clonotypes could not be determined.

The time point label corresponds to: at least 347 days after estimated infection, following spontaneous clearance. The sequenced cells were not expanded in vitro beforehand; instead, HCV-specific TCR repertoires were characterized directly ex vivo. Enrolled in the Montreal Hepatitis C Cohort (HEPCO) in Canada, the donors were people who inject drugs, and these donors were followed every 3 months. Acute primary HCV infection was defined as a positive HCV RNA or antibody test that came after a negative test within the prior 24 weeks. HCV-specific cells were stained using a PE-labeled tetramer loaded with the NS3 peptide spanning residues 1073-1081. CD3, CD8 and CD45RO antibodies were used for surface staining, and dead cells were excluded with an aqua fixable dye. Among the cohort members were 7 or 8 spontaneous resolvers, with spontaneous resolution defined as HCV RNA clearance within 24 weeks. From thawed, previously cryostored peripheral blood mononuclear cells, CD8+ T cells were purified through negative selection performed by means of the MACS CD8+ T cell Isolation Kit. Sorting of the cells was done on a BD FACSAria II cell sorter.

From its cysteine to its phenylalanine, the CDR3 spans 15 amino acids. Here the CDR3 DNA is all that survives: 45 bases in frame from base 1. At the junction V is shortened by 4 bases and J by 0 bases, with 10 bases in between. The germline V gene supplies CDR1 SGHRS and CDR2 YFSETQ. A remark on this clone: Per-base quality was not reported, and no clone a single base away is much larger than it.

Genomic DNA was extracted from FACS-sorted cells, and TCRbeta chains were sequenced through the commercial immunoSEQ service. On the authors' methods: Repertoire data were analyzed with ImmunoSEQ Analyzer software v3.0 and R v3.5.1. Only productive rearrangements were analyzed, as sequences containing stop codons or out-of-frame rearrangements were removed. Simpson diversity, Shannon entropy, CDR3 length and nucleotide addition metrics were obtained from the sequencing provider. Based on frequency, clonotypes were placed into dominant, sub-dominant, low or lowest abundance groups, and clonotypes under 0.1% were left out of most analyses. A CDR3 amino acid clonotype was called public when found in at least two subjects at a cumulative frequency of at least 0.5%. TCRdb limited this immuneACCESS table to in-frame rearrangements with V and J called. A share of clones is missing; checked studies link under half to unresolved V genes, and the rest is unexplained. That table furnishes V, J and clone size, whereas the DNA furnished D and trimming. For this sample the table gives under 3,000 clones, of which roughly 67% were detected only once. The biggest ten clones account for 10% to 13% of the sample.

The TCR originated in a man in his forties or fifties who spontaneously cleared hepatitis C infection. The rearranged chain carries TRBV5-1 and TRBJ2-2; the D region possibly corresponds to TRBD1 (6 bases align). The sample in question was HCV NS3-1073 tetramer-sorted CD8+ T cells from PBMCs, obtained at follow-up. This specimen's cell subset or site label, per the study, means: FACS-sorted NS3-1073 tetramer+ CD8+ T cells. The CDR3 sequence is CASSLTGSNTGELFF. At the DNA level, the sequence is TGCGCCAGCAGCCTGACAGGTTCGAACACCGGGGAGCTGTTTTTT. Reference TRBV5-1 and TRBJ2-2 genes cover what lies past the CDR3, so the full variable domain is KAGVTQTPRYLIKTRGQQVTLSCSPISGHRSVSWYQQTPGQGLQFLFEYFSETQRNKGNFPGRFSGRQFSNSRSEMNVSTLELGDSALYLCASSLTGSNTGELFFGEGSRLTVL.